These T cell receptor beta chains were read from a single sample in a study of identical twins. TCRdb reanalysed the 5' RACE reads using MiXCR and keeps one entry per CDR3 protein. The repertoire consists of roughly 720,000 distinct CDR3 sequences, with roughly 18% occurring once and the leading ten covering around 13%. The same sample was also studied in work on T cells expressing NK-cell markers.

Sample: PBMCs. The receptors originated from a woman between 18 and 30 years old in good health. Each CDR3 is given with its conserved first and last residue. A D gene is named only where the DNA matches it firmly. Clone size is not always given. Where it is, it says once, few, many or a class for expanded clones.

few	TRBV12-3/TRBV12-4	TRBJ2-7	-	TGTGCCAGCACCTATAATGGGGTCAACGAGCAGTACTTC	CASTYNGVNEQYF
many	TRBV12-3/TRBV12-4	TRBJ1-1	-	TGTGCCAGCAGTTTGGGTCTAACTGAAGCTTTCTTT	CASSLGLTEAFF
-	TRBV10-3	TRBJ2-1	TRBD2	TGTGCCATCAGTTCGGGACTAGCGGGGGTATACAATGAGCAGTTCTTC	CAISSGLAGVYNEQFF
-	TRBV4-3	TRBJ2-5	TRBD2	TGCGCCAGCAGCCAGTCCTCAGGACTAGTCGGGGAGACCCAGTACTTC	CASSQSSGLVGETQYF
-	TRBV10-1	TRBJ2-3	-	TGCGCCAGCAGTGACAGTGAAGAAACGCAGTATTTT	CASSDSEETQYF
-	TRBV5-1	TRBJ2-1	-	TGCGCCAGCAGCTTTAGGGCGGGGCCCAATGAGCAGTTCTTC	CASSFRAGPNEQFF
few	TRBV29-1	TRBJ2-3	-	TGCAGCGTTGAGTATGGTGGTACGCAGTATTTT	CSVEYGGTQYF
-	TRBV12-3/TRBV12-4	TRBJ1-2	-	TGTGCCAGCAGTCCGACCCCACCTTATGGCTACACCTTC	CASSPTPPYGYTF
few	TRBV20-1	TRBJ2-3	TRBD2	TGCAGTGCTAGAATCGCGGGAGGGAGGAGCACAGATACGCAGTATTTT	CSARIAGGRSTDTQYF
-	TRBV4-3	TRBJ2-5	-	TGCGCCAGCATACCCTCCCGGGACCACCAAGAGACCCAGTACTTC	CASIPSRDHQETQYF
many	TRBV2	TRBJ1-2	-	TGTGCCAGCAGTGAAATACGCTTATATGGCTACACCTTC	CASSEIRLYGYTF
few	TRBV5-1	TRBJ2-1	TRBD2	TGCGCCAGCAGCCCTACGAGCGGGAGCTATGAGCAGTTCTTC	CASSPTSGSYEQFF
few	TRBV5-1	TRBJ1-1	-	TGCGCCAGTAACCCCCGGGCGCTTATGAACACTGAAGCTTTCTTT	CASNPRALMNTEAFF
few	TRBV10-1	TRBJ2-3	-	TGCGCCAGCAGTGATGGGCAGGGACGCACAGATACGCAGTATTTT	CASSDGQGRTDTQYF
-	TRBV20-1	TRBJ2-3	TRBD2	TGCAGTGCTGGCATAAGCGGGAGGGACACAGATACGCAGTATTTT	CSAGISGRDTDTQYF
-	TRBV13	TRBJ2-7	-	TGTGCCAGCAGCACTACTAGGGGGGCATACGAGCAGTACTTC	CASSTTRGAYEQYF
-	TRBV20-1	TRBJ1-1	TRBD1	TGCAGTGCGGCGTCAAGGGACAGGAATACTGAAGCTTTCTTT	CSAASRDRNTEAFF
-	TRBV29-1	TRBJ2-2	TRBD2	TGCAGCGTCGGGACTAGCGGGGGGCCCGGGGAGCTGTTTTTT	CSVGTSGGPGELFF
few	TRBV20-1	TRBJ2-3	TRBD2	TGCAGTGCTACTACTAGCGGGAGTATTGATACGCAGTATTTT	CSATTSGSIDTQYF
-	TRBV7-9	TRBJ2-3	-	TGTGCCGTCTGGGGGGGCTACACAGATACGCAGTATTTT	CAVWGGYTDTQYF
-	TRBV25-1	TRBJ1-2	TRBD1	TGTGCCAGCAGTGAAAGAACAGGGGGTAGGGGGTATGGCTACACCTTC	CASSERTGGRGYGYTF
few	TRBV10-3	TRBJ2-1	TRBD2	TGTGCCATTTCGACTAGCGCATTCTCCTACAATGAGCAGTTCTTC	CAISTSAFSYNEQFF
-	TRBV3-1	TRBJ2-7	TRBD2	TGTGCCAGCACCCTAGCGGGGGGTCCCTACGAGCAGTACTTC	CASTLAGGPYEQYF
few	TRBV7-9	TRBJ1-2	-	TGTGCCAGCAGCTCCCGGGACAACGGTCTTAACTATGGCTACACCTTC	CASSSRDNGLNYGYTF
-	TRBV12-3/TRBV12-4	TRBJ2-6	-	TGTGCCAGCAGTCGTGACGCTTTTGGGGCCAACATCCTGACTTTC	CASSRDAFGANILTF
few	TRBV5-7	TRBJ2-5	TRBD2	TGTGCCAGCAGCCCGGTCAGATTGGCTAGCGGGAGGGTAAGGCAAGAGACCCAGTACTTC	CASSPVRLASGRVRQETQYF
few	TRBV29-1	TRBJ2-7	TRBD1	TGCAGCGTTGAGACGGACAGGGCCTACGAGCAGTACTTC	CSVETDRAYEQYF
-	TRBV27	TRBJ2-7	-	TGTGCCAGCAGTTGGGTCGGGTCTTACGAGCAGTACTTC	CASSWVGSYEQYF
few	TRBV20-1	TRBJ1-4	-	TGCAGTGCTTGTCCATCTTGGAATGAAAAACTGTTTTTT	CSACPSWNEKLFF
-	TRBV5-1	TRBJ2-7	-	TGCGCCAGCAGGTTTGAACAGCCCTACGAGCAGTACTTC	CASRFEQPYEQYF
-	TRBV11-2	TRBJ2-5	-	TGTGCCAGCAGCTTAGATGCGGGAACAGAGACCCAGTACTTC	CASSLDAGTETQYF
-	TRBV7-9	TRBJ2-6	-	TGTGCCAGCAGCTTCGGCAGCCACTCTGGGGCCAACGTCCTGACTTTC	CASSFGSHSGANVLTF
few	TRBV18	TRBJ2-1	-	TGTGCCAGCTCACCTGCCCGGAGGGGCAACACCTACAATGAGCAGTTCTTC	CASSPARRGNTYNEQFF
few	TRBV4-2	TRBJ2-1	-	TGTGCCAGCAAAACGAGGGATGAGCAGTTCTTC	CASKTRDEQFF
few	TRBV10-2	TRBJ2-1	-	TGCGCCAGCGCTTCGACTGGGAGCTCCTACAATGAGCAGTTCTTC	CASASTGSSYNEQFF
-	TRBV20-1	TRBJ2-7	TRBD2	TGCAGTGGACTAGCGGGACTCTACGAGCAGTACTTC	CSGLAGLYEQYF
-	TRBV20-1	TRBJ2-7	TRBD2	TGCAGTGTCCCTCGCCCGGGACTAACCTCCTACGAGCAGTACTTC	CSVPRPGLTSYEQYF
-	TRBV2	TRBJ2-5	-	TGTGCCAGCAGTCCGGCCCAAGAGACCCAGTACTTC	CASSPAQETQYF
-	TRBV11-2	TRBJ2-3	TRBD2	TGTGCCAGCAGTCCACCAGTGGGACTAGCGGGGGGCTTCAGCACAGATACGCAGTATTTT	CASSPPVGLAGGFSTDTQYF
few	TRBV7-3	TRBJ2-1	-	TGTGCCAGCAGCAGGGGCAGGATCAGCTCCTACAATGAGCAGTTCTTC	CASSRGRISSYNEQFF
few	TRBV12-3/TRBV12-4	TRBJ2-7	-	TGTGCCAGCAGTTCCCGACAGGTATACGAGCAGTACTTC	CASSSRQVYEQYF
once	TRBV10-3	TRBJ2-3	-	TGTGCCATCAAAGCGCGCGCCGGGATCACAGATACGCAGTATTTT	CAIKARAGITDTQYF
few	TRBV11-2	TRBJ2-1	-	TGTGCCAGCAGCTCCTCTGTCCGAGGGGGTGAGCAGTTCTTC	CASSSSVRGGEQFF
-	TRBV6-1	TRBJ2-7	TRBD1	TGTGCCAGCAGTCTTTTTCTGACAGGGGTCGAGCAGTACTTC	CASSLFLTGVEQYF
-	TRBV5-6	TRBJ1-2	TRBD1	TGTGCCAGCAGAATGGACAGGGCCTATGGCTACACCTTC	CASRMDRAYGYTF
many	TRBV6-5	TRBJ2-7	-	TGTGCCAGCGGGGAAGGATGGAAGCAGTACTTC	CASGEGWKQYF
-	TRBV12-3/TRBV12-4	TRBJ2-3	TRBD2	TGTGCCAGCAGAACGGGACTAGAGACAGATACGCAGTATTTT	CASRTGLETDTQYF
-	TRBV28	TRBJ2-5	-	TGTGCCAGCAGAAGGACACGAGTGAAATTAAGGGAGACCCAGTACTTC	CASRRTRVKLRETQYF
-	TRBV20-1	TRBJ1-2	-	TGCAGTGCTAGAGATTGGGCAGGCAACTATGGCTACACCTTC	CSARDWAGNYGYTF
-	TRBV11-3	TRBJ2-3	-	TGTGCCAGCAGCACCGCGCAGGGATCCACAGATACGCAGTATTTT	CASSTAQGSTDTQYF
-	TRBV12-3/TRBV12-4	TRBJ1-6	TRBD1	TGTGCCAGCAGCTACAGGCCCGGGACAGGGAATTCACCCCTCCACTTT	CASSYRPGTGNSPLHF
-	TRBV6-5	TRBJ2-1	TRBD2	TGTGCCAGCAGTTACTCTGCTAGCGGGAGGAAGAATGAGCAGTTCTTC	CASSYSASGRKNEQFF
-	TRBV6-5	TRBJ2-1	-	TGTGCCAGCAGTTACTTGGGCGGTAGTGGTCTAGTCGCTGAGCAGTTCTTC	CASSYLGGSGLVAEQFF
few	TRBV9	TRBJ2-3	TRBD2	TGTGCCAGCGGGGGTAGCGGGTCCAGCACAGATACGCAGTATTTT	CASGGSGSSTDTQYF
few	TRBV7-6	TRBJ2-7	TRBD2	TGTGCCAGCAACTCCCCCCCGGGACTAGCGGGAGTTTCCTACGAGCAGTACTTC	CASNSPPGLAGVSYEQYF
few	TRBV29-1	TRBJ1-2	-	TGCAGCGTTAGTTCCAAGCTCGCCTATGGCTACACCTTC	CSVSSKLAYGYTF
few	TRBV24-1	TRBJ2-3	-	TGTGCCACCAGTGATCCGCACGATACGCAGTATTTT	CATSDPHDTQYF
once	TRBV20-1	TRBJ2-3	-	TGCAGTGCTAGCCCTTCACCGGGAGATACGCAGTATTTT	CSASPSPGDTQYF
-	TRBV18	TRBJ1-2	TRBD1	TGTGCCAGCTCACCGGTGGAAGGACAGGACCTAGCTAACTATGGCTACACCTTC	CASSPVEGQDLANYGYTF
few	TRBV7-9	TRBJ1-1	-	TGTGCCAGCAGCTTAGACACCCGACATGAAGCTTTCTTT	CASSLDTRHEAFF